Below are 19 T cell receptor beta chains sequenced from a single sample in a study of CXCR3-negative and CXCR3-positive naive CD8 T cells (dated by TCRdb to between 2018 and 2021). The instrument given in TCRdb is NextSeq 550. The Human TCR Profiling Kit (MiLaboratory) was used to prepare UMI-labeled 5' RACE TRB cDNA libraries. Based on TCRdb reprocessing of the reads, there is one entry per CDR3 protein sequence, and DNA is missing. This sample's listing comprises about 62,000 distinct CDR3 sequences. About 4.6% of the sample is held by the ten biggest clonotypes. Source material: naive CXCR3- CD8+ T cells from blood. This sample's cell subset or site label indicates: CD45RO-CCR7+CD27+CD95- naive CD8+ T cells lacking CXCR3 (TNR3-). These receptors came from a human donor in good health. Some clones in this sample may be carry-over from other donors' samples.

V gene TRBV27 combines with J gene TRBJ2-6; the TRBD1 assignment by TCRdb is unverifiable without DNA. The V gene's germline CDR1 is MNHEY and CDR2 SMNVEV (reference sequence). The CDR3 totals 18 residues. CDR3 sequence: CASSTGTGGTPGANVLTF.

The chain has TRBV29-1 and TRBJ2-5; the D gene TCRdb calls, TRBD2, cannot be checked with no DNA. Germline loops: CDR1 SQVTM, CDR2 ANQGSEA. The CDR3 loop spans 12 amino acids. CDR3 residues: CSVEEGGETQYF.

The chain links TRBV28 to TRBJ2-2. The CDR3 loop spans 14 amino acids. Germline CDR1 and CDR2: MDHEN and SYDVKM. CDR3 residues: CASSFRTTTGELFF.

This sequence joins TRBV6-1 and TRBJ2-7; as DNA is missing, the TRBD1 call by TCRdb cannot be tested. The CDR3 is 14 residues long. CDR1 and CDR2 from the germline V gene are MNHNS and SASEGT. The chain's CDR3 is CASSDGQGPYEQYF.

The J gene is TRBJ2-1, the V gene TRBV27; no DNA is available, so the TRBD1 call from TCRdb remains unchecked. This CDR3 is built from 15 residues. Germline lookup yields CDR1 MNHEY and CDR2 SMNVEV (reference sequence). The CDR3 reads CASSLNEPGNNEQFF.

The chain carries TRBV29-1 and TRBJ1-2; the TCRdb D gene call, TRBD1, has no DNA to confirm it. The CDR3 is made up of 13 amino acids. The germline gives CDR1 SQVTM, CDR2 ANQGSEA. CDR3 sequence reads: CSVERQGANGYTF.

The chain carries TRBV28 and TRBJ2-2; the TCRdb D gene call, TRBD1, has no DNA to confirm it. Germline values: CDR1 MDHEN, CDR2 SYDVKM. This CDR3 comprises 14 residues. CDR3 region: CASRGVPNTGELFF. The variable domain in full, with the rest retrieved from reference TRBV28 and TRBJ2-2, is DVKVTQSSRYLVKRTGEKVFLECVQDMDHENMFWYRQDPGLGLRLIYFSYDVKMKEKGDIPEGYSVSREKKERFSLILESASTNQTSMYLCASRGVPNTGELFFGEGSRLTVL.

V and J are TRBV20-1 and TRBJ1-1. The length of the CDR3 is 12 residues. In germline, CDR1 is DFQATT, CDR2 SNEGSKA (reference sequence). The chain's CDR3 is CSARGTNTEALF.

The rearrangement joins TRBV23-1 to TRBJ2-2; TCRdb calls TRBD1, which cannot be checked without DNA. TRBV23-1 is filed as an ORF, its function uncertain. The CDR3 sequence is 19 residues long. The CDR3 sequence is CASSQPNLTATMNTGELFF.

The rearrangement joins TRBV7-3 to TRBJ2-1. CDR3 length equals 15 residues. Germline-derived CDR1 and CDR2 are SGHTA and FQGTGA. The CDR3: CASSLAGGPSNEQFF.

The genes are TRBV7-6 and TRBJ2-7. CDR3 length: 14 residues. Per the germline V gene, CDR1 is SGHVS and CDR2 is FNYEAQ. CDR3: CASSHLSLGNEQYF.

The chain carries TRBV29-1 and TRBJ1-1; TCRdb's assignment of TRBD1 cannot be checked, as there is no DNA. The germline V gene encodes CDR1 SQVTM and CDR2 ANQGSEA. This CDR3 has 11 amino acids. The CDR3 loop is CSVGGQSEAFF.

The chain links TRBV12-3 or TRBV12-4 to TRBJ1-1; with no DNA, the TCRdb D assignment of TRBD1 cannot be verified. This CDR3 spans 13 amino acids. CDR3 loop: CASSFMGPTEAFF.

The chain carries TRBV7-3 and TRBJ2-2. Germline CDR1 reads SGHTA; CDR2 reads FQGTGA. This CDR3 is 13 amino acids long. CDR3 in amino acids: CASSLTYTGELFF.

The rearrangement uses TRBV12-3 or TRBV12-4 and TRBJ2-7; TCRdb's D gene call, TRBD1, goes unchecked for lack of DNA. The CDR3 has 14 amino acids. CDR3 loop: CASRPGTGFRERYF.

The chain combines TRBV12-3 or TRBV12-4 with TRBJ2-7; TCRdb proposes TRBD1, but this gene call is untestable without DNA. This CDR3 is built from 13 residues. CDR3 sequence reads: CASSGDGPYEQYF.

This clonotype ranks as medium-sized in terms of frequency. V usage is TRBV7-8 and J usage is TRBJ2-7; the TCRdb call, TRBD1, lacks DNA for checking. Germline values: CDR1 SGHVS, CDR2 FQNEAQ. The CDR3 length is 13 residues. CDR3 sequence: CASSLAGQYEQYF. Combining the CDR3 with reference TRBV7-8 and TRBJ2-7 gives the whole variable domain GAGVSQSPRYKVAKRGQDVALRCDPISGHVSLFWYQQALGQGPEFLTYFQNEAQLDKSGLPSDRFFAERPEGSVSTLKIQRTQQEDSAVYLCASSLAGQYEQYFGPGTRLTVT.

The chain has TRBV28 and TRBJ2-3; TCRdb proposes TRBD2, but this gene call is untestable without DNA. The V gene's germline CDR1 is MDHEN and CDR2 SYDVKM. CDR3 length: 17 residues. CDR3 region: CASSKPGLAGGTDTQYF.

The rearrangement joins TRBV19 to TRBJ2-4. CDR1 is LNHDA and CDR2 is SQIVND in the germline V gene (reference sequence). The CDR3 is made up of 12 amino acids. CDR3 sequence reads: CASSITKNIQYF.